What follows describes a single T cell receptor (beta chain). What it recognizes is unknown. The data derive from a study of T cell responses to AZD1222 COVID-19 vaccine. Study-wide results and limits: Spike-wide coverage was observed for vaccine-associated CD4 TCRs, with dominant responses at 160-218 and 743-854.

The assay was immunoSEQ multiplex PCR, and TCRdb's table has in-frame clones only and misses some. The table shows around 130,000 clones, with 91% occurring only once. The specimen was peripheral blood, collected 28 days after the second dose of the MenACWY control vaccine. The TCR comes from an adult who received the MenACWY meningococcal vaccine as a control.

The CDR3 DNA sequence: TGTGCCACCAGCAGAAAGAGAGGGGGCTCCTATAATTCACCCCTCCACTTT. Its protein product is CATSRKRGGSYNSPLHF. The rearrangement joins TRBV15 to TRBJ1-6; D perhaps matches TRBD1 (6 bases). Per germline, CDR1 LNHNV and CDR2 YYDKDF (reference sequence). The CDR3 totals 17 residues. The V end was cut by 2 bases, the J end by 0 bases, with 11 bases between.